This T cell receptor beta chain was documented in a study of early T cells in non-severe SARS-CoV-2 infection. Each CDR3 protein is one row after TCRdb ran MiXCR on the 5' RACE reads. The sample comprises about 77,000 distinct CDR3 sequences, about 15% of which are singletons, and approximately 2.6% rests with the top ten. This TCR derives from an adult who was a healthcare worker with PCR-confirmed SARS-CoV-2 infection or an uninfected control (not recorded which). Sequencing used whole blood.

CDR3 loop: CSVLPGGNTEAFF. The CDR3 bases are TGCAGCGTGCTACCTGGGGGGAACACTGAAGCTTTCTTT. This chain connects TRBV29-1 to TRBJ1-1, with D perhaps matching TRBD1 (5 bases). V was trimmed by 6 bases and J by 1 base, leaving 12 bases between them. Germline values: CDR1 SQVTM, CDR2 ANQGSEA. The CDR3 is made up of 13 amino acids.